This T cell receptor (beta chain) was sequenced for a study of vaccination effects on CD4 cells after COVID-19. Profiling relied on immunoSEQ multiplex PCR, and the TCRdb table lists in-frame clones only, not all of them. The profile shows 30,000 to 45,000 clones, around 70% of them singletons. With regard to this clone: As yet, its antigen is unknown.

The CDR3 loop spans 15 amino acids. V lost 3 bases, J lost 7 bases, and 19 bases lay in between. Per germline, CDR1 SGDLS and CDR2 YYNGEE. Before sequencing took place, the ViraFEST assay used viral peptide pools to expand antigen-specific CD4+ T cells. CD4+ T cells were isolated after roughly nine days of culture. Recipients of the vaccine had no prior SARS-CoV-2 infection and negative nucleocapsid antibodies. This chain joins TRBV9 and TRBJ1-2; D not certain. The sample consisted of CD4+ T cells from PBMCs cultured with SARS-CoV-2 spike peptides, taken before COVID-19 vaccination. This TCR was sampled from a human donor who received a COVID-19 vaccine. The CDR3 reads CASSATTNTRGGYTF. The CDR3 coding sequence is TGTGCCAGCAGCGCCACAACCAATACCCGAGGTGGCTACACCTTC.